The 28 T cell receptor beta chains presented below share a single source sample, sequenced in a study of T cells in Graves' hyperthyroidism and ophthalmopathy. Amplified TCR beta CDR3 regions came from RNA transcripts. The HTBI primer set served for first-round RT-PCR of the TCR CDR3. TCRdb reprocessed the multiplex PCR reads via MiXCR and lists one record per CDR3 protein. The profile shows about 640,000 distinct CDR3 sequences, roughly 20% of them singletons. Sequenced material: blood. The receptors shown here come from a young man with Graves' ophthalmopathy.

This clonotype was seen many times. The V gene is TRBV11-2, the J gene TRBJ2-5, with 10 nucleotides matching TRBD2. V lost 5 bases and J lost 5; bases outside the gene matches: 14. The CDR3 runs to 17 residues. Germline loops: CDR1 SGHAT, CDR2 FQNNGV. The CDR3 DNA follows: TGTGCCAGCAGCCCCATGGGGCTAGCGGGAGTCGGGGAGACCCAGTACTTC. This codes for CASSPMGLAGVGETQYF.

This clonotype was seen only a few times. This chain connects TRBV6-2 or TRBV6-3 to TRBJ2-7; no firm D call. Germline CDR1 reads MNHEY; CDR2 reads SVGEGT. Trimming removed 3 bases from V and 6 bases from J, with 12 bases in between. The CDR3 spans 13 residues. CDR3 region: CASSYRVRREQYF. CDR3 bases: TGTGCCAGCAGTTATAGGGTTCGACGCGAGCAGTACTTC.

This clonotype was recorded at least ten times. The genes are TRBV30 and TRBJ2-1, with 8 bases matching TRBD2. J was trimmed by 6 bases and V by 0 bases; bases with no gene match: 1. This CDR3 contains 13 residues. In germline, CDR1 is GTSNPN, CDR2 SVGIG (reference sequence). CDR3 nucleotide sequence: TGTGCCTGGAGTGTACTAGCGGCCAATGAGCAGTTCTTC. Translating gives CAWSVLAANEQFF.

V is TRBV29-1 and J is TRBJ2-2; 9 positions agree with TRBD1. J lost 7 bases, V lost 7 bases, and 4 bases had no gene match. Germline loops: CDR1 SQVTM, CDR2 ANQGSEA. This CDR3 is built from 12 residues. The CDR3 sequence: CSAGQGHGELFF. The CDR3 nucleotides read TGCAGCGCCGGACAGGGGCACGGGGAGCTGTTTTTT.

This clonotype was recorded many times. The chain links TRBV20-1 to TRBJ1-5; D is perhaps TRBD1 (5 bases). V dropped 8 bases and J dropped 2 bases, with 10 bases sitting between them. The germline V gene has CDR1 DFQATT and CDR2 SNEGSKA (reference sequence). CDR3 length equals 12 residues. The CDR3 region is CSPAGGNQPQHF. Written as DNA, the CDR3 is TGCAGTCCTGCGGGGGGCAATCAGCCCCAGCATTTT.

J is TRBJ1-5 and V is TRBV28, with D unclear. CDR3 length: 15 residues. CDR1 is MDHEN and CDR2 is SYDVKM in the germline V gene. Trimming took off 4 bases at V and 0 bases at J, with 10 bases between the two ends. The CDR3 DNA reads as TGTGCCAGCAGTTGGGCGGGCCGTAGCAATCAGCCCCAGCATTTT. This gives the protein CASSWAGRSNQPQHF.

This clonotype appeared many times. The genes are TRBV30 and TRBJ2-6; no firm D call. The CDR3 totals 16 residues. CDR1 is GTSNPN and CDR2 is SVGIG in the germline V gene (reference sequence). With 0 bases removed from V and 0 bases from J, the gap between germline ends came to 9 bases. The CDR3 bases are TGTGCCTGGAGTGTAACGGGTCTCTCTGGGGCCAACGTCCTGACTTTC. Amino acid sequence: CAWSVTGLSGANVLTF.

This clonotype was recorded a few times. V is TRBV9 and J is TRBJ2-1, with 11 bases that match TRBD2. J was trimmed by 4 bases and V by 4 bases; bases with no gene match: 16. Germline loops: CDR1 SGDLS, CDR2 YYNGEE. The CDR3 sequence is 19 residues long. The CDR3 is CASSPTTTGRLAGYNEQFF. The CDR3 DNA follows: TGTGCCAGCAGCCCCACCACGACAGGGCGACTAGCGGGATACAATGAGCAGTTCTTC.

CDR3 sequence (DNA): TGCAGTGCTAGAGGGCCGACCCTACAGGGACCCTATGGCTACACCTTC. This translates into CSARGPTLQGPYGYTF. J is TRBJ1-2 and V is TRBV20-1; a possible D gene is TRBD1 (6 bases). Germline CDR1 DFQATT, CDR2 SNEGSKA (reference sequence). This CDR3 region has 16 residues. V was cut by 1 base and J by 4 bases, with 19 bases left in between.

The V and J genes are TRBV20-1 and TRBJ1-3, with TRBD1 matching over 7 bases. Germline V lookup: CDR1 DFQATT, CDR2 SNEGSKA (reference sequence). Trimming cost V 1 base and J 1 base; bases outside gene matches: 7. This CDR3 spans 16 amino acids. CDR3 sequence: CSARGTGRPSGNTIYF. In DNA, the CDR3 is TGCAGTGCTAGAGGGACAGGTCGGCCTTCTGGAAACACCATATATTTT.

This clonotype was counted between two and nine times. The rearrangement joins TRBV7-2 to TRBJ2-3, with 7 bases that match TRBD2. The CDR3 contains 14 residues. The V segment lost 5 bases and the J segment 2 bases; nucleotides outside the gene matches: 4. Per the germline V gene, CDR1 is SGHTA and CDR2 is FQGNSA. The CDR3 is CASSASGFTDTQYF. Here the CDR3 DNA reads TGTGCCAGCAGCGCTAGCGGTTTCACAGATACGCAGTATTTT.

This chain connects TRBV7-2 to TRBJ2-4, with 9 bases identical to TRBD1. V was pared by 1 base and J by 1 base, with 2 bases of the junction left unmatched. This CDR3 comprises 16 residues. CDR1 and CDR2 (germline): SGHTA, FQGNSA. CDR3: CASSLGGTGAKNIQYF. In DNA form, the CDR3 reads TGTGCCAGCAGCTTAGGGGGGACAGGGGCCAAAAACATTCAGTACTTC.

This clonotype has a handful of counts. The V call is TRBV7-9, the J call TRBJ2-7; a weak D match, TRBD2 (6 bases). Germline V lookup: CDR1 SEHNR, CDR2 FQNEAQ (reference sequence). This CDR3 region has 15 residues. The V end lost 5 bases, the J end lost 3 bases, and 17 bases lay between the germline ends. The CDR3 sequence is CASSTFGTGIYEQYF. The CDR3 coding sequence is TGTGCCAGCAGCACCTTCGGGACTGGTATCTACGAGCAGTACTTC.

This clonotype was recorded a few times. The chain uses TRBV6-1 and TRBJ1-6, with TRBD1 matching 7 bases. CDR3 size: 18 residues. CDR1 and CDR2 from the germline V gene are MNHNS and SASEGT. V gave up 6 bases and J gave up 3 bases; unmatched junction bases: 14. The CDR3 loop is CASRPGTASSFYNSPLHF. CDR3 bases: TGTGCCAGCAGACCCGGGACAGCCTCAAGTTTCTATAATTCACCCCTCCACTTT.

This clonotype showed up just a few times. The chain couples TRBV30 to TRBJ2-3; maybe TRBD2 (5 bases). The V gene lost 3 bases and the J gene lost 4 bases, with 8 bases spanning the gap. CDR1 is GTSNPN, CDR2 SVGIG, per germline (reference sequence). This CDR3 has 12 amino acids. The CDR3 sequence is CAWSGVPDTQYF. In DNA, the CDR3 is TGTGCCTGGAGCGGGGTTCCAGATACGCAGTATTTT. The full variable domain, completed using reference TRBV30 and TRBJ2-3, is SQTIHQWPATLVQPVGSPLSLECTVEGTSNPNLYWYRQAAGRGLQLLFYSVGIGQISSEVPQNLSASRPQDRQFILSSKKLLLSDSGFYLCAWSGVPDTQYFGPGTRLTVL.

Many counts were recorded for this clonotype. The chain links TRBV30 to TRBJ2-2; TRBD1 might be the D (6 bases). V dropped 1 base and J dropped 4 bases, with 7 bases sitting between them. Germline lookup yields CDR1 GTSNPN and CDR2 SVGIG (reference sequence). The CDR3 covers 13 residues. The CDR3 bases are TGTGCCTGGAGTGCACAGGGCACCGGGGAGCTGTTTTTT. Its protein is CAWSAQGTGELFF.

As regards this clonotype: A clone one base away is much larger, so this may be a read error. J is TRBJ2-1 and V is TRBV5-1; possible D gene TRBD1, 6 bases. Germline V gene lookup returns CDR1 SGHRS and CDR2 YFSETQ. Trimming removed 4 bases at V and 6 bases at J, with 14 bases between. This CDR3 has 14 amino acids. The CDR3 reads CASSMTGPLNEQFF. CDR3 DNA: TGCGCCAGCAGCATGACAGGCCCCCTCAATGAGCAGTTCTTC.

V usage is TRBV4-1 and J usage is TRBJ2-7; 9 bases fit TRBD1. Germline CDR1 and CDR2: MGHRA and YSYEKL. J gave up 4 bases and V 1 base, and 5 bases lay outside the gene matches. CDR3 size: 15 residues. DNA for the CDR3: TGCGCCAGCAGCCAAGCTGCGGGACAGGGATACGAGCAGTACTTC. As protein: CASSQAAGQGYEQYF.

There are many counts of this clonotype. An end of the junction does not agree with germline; a read error may underlie this. The chain links TRBV11-2 to TRBJ2-7; TRBD2 matches at 10 bases. The CDR3 consists of 15 residues. Germline-derived CDR1 and CDR2 are SGHAT and FQNNGV. This CDR3 reads CASSLAGGDTYEQYF. CDR3 DNA sequence: TGTGCCAGCAGTTTAGCGGGAGGCGATACCTACGAGCAGTACTTC.

The sample holds many counts of this clonotype. The genes are TRBV6-2 or TRBV6-3 and TRBJ2-1, with unresolved D. The CDR3 extends over 15 amino acids. The V end lost 2 bases, the J end lost 0 bases, and 8 bases lay between the germline ends. CDR1 is MNHEY and CDR2 is SVGEGT in the germline V gene. The CDR3 nucleotides read TGTGCCAGCAGTTACGGAGCTAGCTCCTACAATGAGCAGTTCTTC. Amino acids: CASSYGASSYNEQFF.

This sequence joins TRBV5-4 and TRBJ2-2, with D unclear. This CDR3 region has 14 residues. V was shortened by 4 bases and J by 7 bases, with 14 bases between the two germline ends. Germline values: CDR1 SGHNT, CDR2 YYREEE (reference sequence). CDR3 sequence reads: CASSPHTIGGELFF. The CDR3 DNA sequence: TGTGCCAGCAGCCCCCACACCATAGGCGGGGAGCTGTTTTTT.

At least ten counts were recorded for this clonotype. The rearrangement uses TRBV4-1 and TRBJ2-7; TRBD1 is a possible D gene (5 bases). Per germline, CDR1 MGHRA and CDR2 YSYEKL. V lost 0 bases to trimming and J lost 2 bases, with 11 bases between them. The CDR3 length is 15 residues. The CDR3 DNA follows: TGCGCCAGCAGCCAAGACAGGGTTCCCCCCTACGAGCAGTACTTC. As protein: CASSQDRVPPYEQYF.

Many counts were recorded for this clonotype. V usage is TRBV18 and J usage is TRBJ2-5, with TRBD2 matching over 7 bases. CDR3 length: 13 residues. The V gene end was trimmed by 0 bases and the J gene end by 7 bases; junction bases not matched to a gene: 2. CDR1 and CDR2 (germline): KGHSH, LQKENI. In DNA, the CDR3 is TGTGCCAGCTCACCACCCACGGGAGGGACCCAGTACTTC. The encoded protein is CASSPPTGGTQYF.

This clonotype showed up just a few times. This rearrangement joins TRBV18 to TRBJ2-7, with D possibly matching TRBD1 (6 bases). V was trimmed by 2 bases and J by 4 bases, leaving 18 bases between them. The length of the CDR3 is 16 residues. Germline-derived CDR1 and CDR2 are KGHSH and LQKENI. CDR3 in DNA: TGTGCCAGCTCACCAAGGGCGGACAGTGCCCTTTACGAGCAGTACTTC. Its translation is CASSPRADSALYEQYF. The full variable domain, completed using reference TRBV18 and TRBJ2-7, is NAGVMQNPRHLVRRRGQEARLRCSPMKGHSHVYWYRQLPEEGLKFMVYLQKENIIDESGMPKERFSAEFPKEGPSILRIQQVVRGDSAAYFCASSPRADSALYEQYFGPGTRLTVT.

This clonotype was picked up a small number of times. The chain couples TRBV24-1 to TRBJ2-6, with D possibly TRBD1 on 5 matching bases. This CDR3 region has 15 residues. The V gene's germline CDR1 is KGHDR and CDR2 SFDVKD. V dropped 0 bases and J dropped 3 bases, with 5 bases sitting between them. CDR3 bases: TGTGCCACCAGTGATTTGAGGGGTGGGGCCAACGTCCTGACTTTC. Translating gives CATSDLRGGANVLTF.

This clonotype was counted only a few times. V is TRBV6-1 and J is TRBJ1-3; D unclear. Looked up from germline, CDR1 is MNHNS and CDR2 is SASEGT. Trimming took 2 bases from V and 4 from J, leaving 12 bases between them. The CDR3 has 15 residues. CDR3 amino acids: CASSEQPQSGNTIYF. The DNA of the CDR3 is TGTGCCAGCAGTGAACAACCCCAGTCCGGAAACACCATATATTTT.

In its sample, this clonotype was seen once. This chain connects TRBV29-1 to TRBJ2-7; perhaps TRBD1 as D (5 bases). Trimming shortened V by 2 bases and J by 0 bases, and 17 bases separated the two germline ends. The germline gives CDR1 SQVTM, CDR2 ANQGSEA. The CDR3 consists of 16 residues. DNA of the CDR3: TGCAGCGTTGAATCACCGGGCCAGGGCCTCTCCTACGAGCAGTACTTC. This sequence encodes CSVESPGQGLSYEQYF.

The chain combines TRBV11-3 with TRBJ2-3; D may correspond to TRBD1 or TRBD2 (5 bases each). The V gene lost 3 bases and the J gene lost 7 bases, with 29 bases spanning the gap. The CDR3 length is 19 residues. Germline-derived CDR1 and CDR2 are SGHNT and YENEEA. CDR3 in DNA: TGTGCCAGCAGCTTGGCAGGGCAGTTGACTATCCCCCCAGGATATACGCAGTATTTT. Its translation: CASSLAGQLTIPPGYTQYF.